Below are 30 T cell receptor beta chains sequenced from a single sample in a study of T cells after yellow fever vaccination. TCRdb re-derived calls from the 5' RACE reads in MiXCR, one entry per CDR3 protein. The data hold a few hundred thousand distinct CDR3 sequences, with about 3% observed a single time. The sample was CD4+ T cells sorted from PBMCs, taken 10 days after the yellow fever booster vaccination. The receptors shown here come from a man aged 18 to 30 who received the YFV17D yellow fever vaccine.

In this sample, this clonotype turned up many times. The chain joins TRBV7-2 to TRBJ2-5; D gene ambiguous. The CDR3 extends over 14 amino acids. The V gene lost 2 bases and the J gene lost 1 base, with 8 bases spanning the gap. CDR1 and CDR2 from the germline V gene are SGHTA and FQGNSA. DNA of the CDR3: TGTGCCAGCAGCTTAAGTGCAGTCCAAGAGACCCAGTACTTC. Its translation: CASSLSAVQETQYF.

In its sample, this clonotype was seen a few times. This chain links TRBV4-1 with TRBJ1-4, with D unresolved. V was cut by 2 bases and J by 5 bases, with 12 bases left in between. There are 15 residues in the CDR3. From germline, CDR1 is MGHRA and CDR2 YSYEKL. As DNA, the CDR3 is TGCGCCAGCAGCCAACGACCGTTGAAAAATGAAAAACTGTTTTTT. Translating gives CASSQRPLKNEKLFF.

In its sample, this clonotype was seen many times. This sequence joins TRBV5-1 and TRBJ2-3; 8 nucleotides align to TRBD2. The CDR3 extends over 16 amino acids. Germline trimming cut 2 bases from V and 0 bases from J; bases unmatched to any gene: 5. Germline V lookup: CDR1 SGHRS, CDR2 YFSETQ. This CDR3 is CASSFSAGASTDTQYF. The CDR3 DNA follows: TGCGCCAGCAGCTTTTCAGCGGGGGCTAGCACAGATACGCAGTATTTT.

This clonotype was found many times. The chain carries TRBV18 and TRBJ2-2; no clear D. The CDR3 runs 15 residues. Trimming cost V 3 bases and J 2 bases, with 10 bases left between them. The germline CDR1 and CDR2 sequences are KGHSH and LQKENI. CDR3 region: CASSPEWPNTGELFF. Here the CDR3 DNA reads TGTGCCAGCTCACCTGAATGGCCTAACACCGGGGAGCTGTTTTTT.

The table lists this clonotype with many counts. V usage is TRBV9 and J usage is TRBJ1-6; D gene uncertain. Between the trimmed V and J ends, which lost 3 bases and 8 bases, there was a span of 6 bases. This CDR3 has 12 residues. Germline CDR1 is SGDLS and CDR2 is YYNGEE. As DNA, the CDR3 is TGTGCCAGCAGCGCAACAGATTCACCCCTCCACTTT. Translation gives CASSATDSPLHF. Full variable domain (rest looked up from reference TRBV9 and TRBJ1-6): DSGVTQTPKHLITATGQRVTLRCSPRSGDLSVYWYQQSLDQGLQFLIQYYNGEERAKGNILERFSAQQFPDLHSELNLSSLELGDSALYFCASSATDSPLHFGNGTRLTVT.

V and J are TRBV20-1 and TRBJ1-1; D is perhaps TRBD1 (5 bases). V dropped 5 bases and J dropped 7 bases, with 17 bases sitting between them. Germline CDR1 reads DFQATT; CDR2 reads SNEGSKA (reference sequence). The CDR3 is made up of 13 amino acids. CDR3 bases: TGCAGTGCTTATCGACAGTTCGGCCTTGAAGCTTTCTTT. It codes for CSAYRQFGLEAFF.

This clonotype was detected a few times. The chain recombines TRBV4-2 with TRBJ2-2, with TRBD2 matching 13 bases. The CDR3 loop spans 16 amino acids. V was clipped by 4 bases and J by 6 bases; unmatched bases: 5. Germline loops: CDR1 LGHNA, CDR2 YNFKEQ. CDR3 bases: TGTGCCAGCAGCCCCTCCGGGACTAGCGGGGCCGGGGAGCTGTTTTTT. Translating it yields CASSPSGTSGAGELFF.

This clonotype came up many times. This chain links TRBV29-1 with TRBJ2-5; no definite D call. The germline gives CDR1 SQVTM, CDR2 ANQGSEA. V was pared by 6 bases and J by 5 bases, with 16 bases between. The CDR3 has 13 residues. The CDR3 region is CSVDGFPRETQYF. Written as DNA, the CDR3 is TGCAGCGTGGACGGATTTCCCCGGGAGACCCAGTACTTC. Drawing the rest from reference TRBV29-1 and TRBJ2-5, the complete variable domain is SAVISQKPSRDICQRGTSLTIQCQVDSQVTMMFWYRQQPGQSLTLIATANQGSEATYESGFVIDKFPISRPNLTFSTLTVSNMSPEDSSIYLCSVDGFPRETQYFGPGTRLLVL.

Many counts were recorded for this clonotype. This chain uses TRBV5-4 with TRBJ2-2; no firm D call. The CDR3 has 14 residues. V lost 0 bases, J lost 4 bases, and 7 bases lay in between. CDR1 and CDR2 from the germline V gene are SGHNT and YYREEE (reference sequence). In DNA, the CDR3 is TGTGCCAGCAGCTTGGATTTGGTCACCGGGGAGCTGTTTTTT. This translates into CASSLDLVTGELFF.

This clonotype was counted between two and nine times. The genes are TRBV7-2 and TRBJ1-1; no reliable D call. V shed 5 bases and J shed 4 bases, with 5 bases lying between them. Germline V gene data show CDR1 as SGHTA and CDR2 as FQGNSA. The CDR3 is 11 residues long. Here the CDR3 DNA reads TGTGCCAGCAGCCCCTTCACTGAAGCTTTCTTT. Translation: CASSPFTEAFF.

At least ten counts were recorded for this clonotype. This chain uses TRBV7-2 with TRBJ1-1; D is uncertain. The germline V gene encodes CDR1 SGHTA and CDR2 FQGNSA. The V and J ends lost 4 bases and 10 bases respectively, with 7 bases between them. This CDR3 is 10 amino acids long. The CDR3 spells CASSSDGAFF. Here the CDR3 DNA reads TGTGCCAGCAGCTCCGACGGAGCTTTCTTT.

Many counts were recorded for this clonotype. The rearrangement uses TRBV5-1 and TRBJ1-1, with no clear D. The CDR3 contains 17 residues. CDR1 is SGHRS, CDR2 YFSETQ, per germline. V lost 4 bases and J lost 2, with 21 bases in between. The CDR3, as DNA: TGCGCCAGCAGCCCGAGTGGCACCGACCGAGGTAACACTGAAGCTTTCTTT. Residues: CASSPSGTDRGNTEAFF.

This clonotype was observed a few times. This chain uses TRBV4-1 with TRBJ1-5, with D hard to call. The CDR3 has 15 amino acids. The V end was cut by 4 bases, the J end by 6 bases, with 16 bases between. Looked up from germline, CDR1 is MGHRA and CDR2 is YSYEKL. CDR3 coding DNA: TGCGCCAGCAGCCCCGGCCATAGTGGACTTCAGCCCCAGCATTTT. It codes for CASSPGHSGLQPQHF.

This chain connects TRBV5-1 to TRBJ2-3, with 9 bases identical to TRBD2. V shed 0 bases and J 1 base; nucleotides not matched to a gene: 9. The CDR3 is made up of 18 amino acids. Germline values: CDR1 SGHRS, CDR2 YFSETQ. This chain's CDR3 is CASSLGSGGHGGTDTQYF. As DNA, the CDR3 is TGCGCCAGCAGCTTGGGTAGCGGGGGCCACGGAGGCACAGATACGCAGTATTTT.

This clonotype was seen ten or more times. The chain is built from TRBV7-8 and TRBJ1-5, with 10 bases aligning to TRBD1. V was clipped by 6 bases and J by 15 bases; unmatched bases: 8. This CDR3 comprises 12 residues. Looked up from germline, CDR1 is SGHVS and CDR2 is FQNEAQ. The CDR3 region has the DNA TGTGCCAGCAGTGGGACAGGGGCCCCCAGGCATTTT. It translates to CASSGTGAPRHF.

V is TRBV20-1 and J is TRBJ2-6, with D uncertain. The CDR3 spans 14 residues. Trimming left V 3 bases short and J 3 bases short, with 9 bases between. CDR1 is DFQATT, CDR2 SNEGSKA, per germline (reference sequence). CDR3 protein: CSASVSDGANVLTF. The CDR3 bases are TGCAGTGCTAGCGTTTCTGATGGGGCCAACGTCCTGACTTTC.

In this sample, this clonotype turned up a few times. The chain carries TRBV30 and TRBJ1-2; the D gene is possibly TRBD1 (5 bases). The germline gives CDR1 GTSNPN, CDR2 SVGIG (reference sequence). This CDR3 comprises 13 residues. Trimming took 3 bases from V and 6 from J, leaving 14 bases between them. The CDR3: CAWRVQGSHGYTF. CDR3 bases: TGTGCCTGGAGAGTGCAGGGAAGCCATGGCTACACCTTC.

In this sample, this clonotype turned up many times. The CDR3 region is CSGSRGTFDGGYTF. The DNA for the CDR3 is TGCAGCGGTTCCCGAGGGACCTTCGATGGAGGCTACACCTTC. The genes are TRBV29-1 and TRBJ1-2, with D maybe TRBD1 (5 bases). Germline CDR1 is SQVTM and CDR2 is ANQGSEA. Trimming cost V 7 bases and J 8 bases, with 23 bases left between them. The CDR3 has 14 amino acids.

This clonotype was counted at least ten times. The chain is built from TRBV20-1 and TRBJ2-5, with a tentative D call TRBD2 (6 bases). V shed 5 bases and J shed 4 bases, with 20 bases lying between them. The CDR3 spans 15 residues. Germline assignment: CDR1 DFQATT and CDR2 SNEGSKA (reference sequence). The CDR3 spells CSAGSRLGGVETQYF. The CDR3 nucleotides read TGCAGTGCTGGATCCCGACTTGGCGGGGTAGAGACCCAGTACTTC.

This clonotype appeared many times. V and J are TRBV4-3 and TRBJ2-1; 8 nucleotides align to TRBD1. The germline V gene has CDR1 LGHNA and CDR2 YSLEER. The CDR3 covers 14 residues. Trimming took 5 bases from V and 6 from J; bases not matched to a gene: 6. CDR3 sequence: CASSVRTGSNEQFF. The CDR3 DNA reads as TGCGCCAGCAGCGTTCGGACAGGGTCCAATGAGCAGTTCTTC.

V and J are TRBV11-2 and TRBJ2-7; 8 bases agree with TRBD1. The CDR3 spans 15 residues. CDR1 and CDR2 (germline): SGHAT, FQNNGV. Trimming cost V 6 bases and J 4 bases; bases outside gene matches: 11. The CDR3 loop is CASRDARTGNYEQYF. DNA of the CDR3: TGTGCCAGCAGGGACGCGAGGACAGGGAATTACGAGCAGTACTTC.

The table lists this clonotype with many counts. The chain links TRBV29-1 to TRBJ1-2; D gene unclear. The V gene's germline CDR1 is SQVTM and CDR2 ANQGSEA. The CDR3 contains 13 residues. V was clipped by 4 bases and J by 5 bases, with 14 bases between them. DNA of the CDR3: TGCAGCGTTGGAGAGCCGACCCCTTATGGCTACACCTTC. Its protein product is CSVGEPTPYGYTF. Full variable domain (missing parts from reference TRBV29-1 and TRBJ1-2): SAVISQKPSRDICQRGTSLTIQCQVDSQVTMMFWYRQQPGQSLTLIATANQGSEATYESGFVIDKFPISRPNLTFSTLTVSNMSPEDSSIYLCSVGEPTPYGYTFGSGTRLTVV.

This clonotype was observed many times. The CDR3 protein is CASAKGGTAQPQHF. CDR3 DNA: TGTGCCAGCGCAAAGGGTGGGACGGCTCAGCCCCAGCATTTT. This sequence joins TRBV6-2 or TRBV6-3 and TRBJ1-5; D perhaps matches TRBD1 (5 bases). The CDR3 contains 14 residues. CDR1 and CDR2 from the germline V gene are MNHEY and SVGEGT. V lost 8 bases, J lost 6 bases, and 17 bases lay in between.

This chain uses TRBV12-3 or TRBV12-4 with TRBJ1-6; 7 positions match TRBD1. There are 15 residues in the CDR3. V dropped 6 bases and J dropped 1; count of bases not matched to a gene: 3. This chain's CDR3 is CASRWDSSYNSPLHF. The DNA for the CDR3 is TGTGCCAGCAGATGGGACAGTTCCTATAATTCACCCCTCCACTTT.

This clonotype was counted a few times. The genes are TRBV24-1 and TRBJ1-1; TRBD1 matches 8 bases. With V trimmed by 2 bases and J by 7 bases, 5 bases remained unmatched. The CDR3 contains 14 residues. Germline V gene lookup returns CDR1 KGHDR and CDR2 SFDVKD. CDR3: CATSDYQGADEAFF. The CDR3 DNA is TGTGCCACCAGTGATTACCAGGGGGCTGATGAAGCTTTCTTT.

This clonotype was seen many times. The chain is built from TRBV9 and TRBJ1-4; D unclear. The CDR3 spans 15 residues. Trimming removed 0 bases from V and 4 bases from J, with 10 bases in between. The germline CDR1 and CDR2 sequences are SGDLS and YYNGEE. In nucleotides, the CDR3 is TGTGCCAGCAGCGTAGGGCTCCAGGATAATGAAAAACTGTTTTTT. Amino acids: CASSVGLQDNEKLFF.

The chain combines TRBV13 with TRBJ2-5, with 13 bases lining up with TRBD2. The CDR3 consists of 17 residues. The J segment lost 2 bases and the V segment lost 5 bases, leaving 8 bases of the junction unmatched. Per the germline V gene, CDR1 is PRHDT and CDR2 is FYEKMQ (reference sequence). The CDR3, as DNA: TGTGCCAGCAGCGGCCCGACTAGCGGGGGGTCACAAGAGACCCAGTACTTC. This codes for CASSGPTSGGSQETQYF. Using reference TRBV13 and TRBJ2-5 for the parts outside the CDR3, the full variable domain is AAGVIQSPRHLIKEKRETATLKCYPIPRHDTVYWYQQGPGQDPQFLISFYEKMQSDKGSIPDRFSAQQFSDYHSELNMSSLELGDSALYFCASSGPTSGGSQETQYFGPGTRLLVL.

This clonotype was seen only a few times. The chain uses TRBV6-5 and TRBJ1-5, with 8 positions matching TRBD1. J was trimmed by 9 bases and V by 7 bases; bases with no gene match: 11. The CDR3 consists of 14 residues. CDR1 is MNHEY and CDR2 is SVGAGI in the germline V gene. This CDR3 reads CASKGQGPNVPQHF. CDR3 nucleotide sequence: TGTGCCAGCAAAGGACAGGGTCCTAATGTGCCCCAGCATTTT.

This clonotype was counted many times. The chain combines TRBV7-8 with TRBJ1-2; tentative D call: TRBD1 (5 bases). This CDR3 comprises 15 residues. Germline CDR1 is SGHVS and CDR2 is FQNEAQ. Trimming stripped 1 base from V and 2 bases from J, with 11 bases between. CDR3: CASSLEVRGNYGYTF. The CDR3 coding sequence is TGTGCCAGCAGCTTAGAGGTTCGGGGGAACTATGGCTACACCTTC.

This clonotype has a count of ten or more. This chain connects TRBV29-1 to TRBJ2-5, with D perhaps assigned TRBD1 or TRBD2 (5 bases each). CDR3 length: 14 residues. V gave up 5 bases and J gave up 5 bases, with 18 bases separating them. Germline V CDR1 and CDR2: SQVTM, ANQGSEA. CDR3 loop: CSVKGPQLLETQYF. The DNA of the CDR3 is TGCAGCGTTAAGGGACCCCAGTTACTTGAGACCCAGTACTTC.